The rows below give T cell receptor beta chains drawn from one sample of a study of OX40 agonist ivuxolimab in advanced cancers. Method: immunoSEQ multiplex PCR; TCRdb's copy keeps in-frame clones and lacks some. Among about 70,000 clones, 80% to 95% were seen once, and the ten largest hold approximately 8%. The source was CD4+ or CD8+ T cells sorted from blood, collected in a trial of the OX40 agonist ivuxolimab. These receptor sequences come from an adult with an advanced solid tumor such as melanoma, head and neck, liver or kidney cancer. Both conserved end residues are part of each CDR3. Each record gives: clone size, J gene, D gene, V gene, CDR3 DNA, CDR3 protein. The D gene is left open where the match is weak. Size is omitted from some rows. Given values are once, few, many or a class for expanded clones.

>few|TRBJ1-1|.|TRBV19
TGTGCCAGTAGTTGGGTTGGAACTGAAGCTTTCTTT
CASSWVGTEAFF
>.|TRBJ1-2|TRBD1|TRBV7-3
TGTGCCAGCAGCTTGACAGGGGGCTGGGGCTACACCTTC
CASSLTGGWGYTF
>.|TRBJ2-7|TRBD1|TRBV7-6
TGTGCCAGCAGCCTGTGGACAGGGGACGAGCAGTACTTC
CASSLWTGDEQYF
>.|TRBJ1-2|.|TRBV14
TGTGCCAGCAGCCAAGATCGGGACATATCCGGCTACACCTTC
CASSQDRDISGYTF
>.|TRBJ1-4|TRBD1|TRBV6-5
TGTGCCAGCAGTACCCGGGACAGCTTAAATGAAAAACTGTTTTTT
CASSTRDSLNEKLFF
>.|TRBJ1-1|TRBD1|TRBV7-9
TGTGCCAGCAGCGAGACAGGGGGGTACACTGAAGCTTTCTTT
CASSETGGYTEAFF
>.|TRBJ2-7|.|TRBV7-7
TGTGCCAGCACCCTTGTAGTCGGTACTCCCTACGAGCAGTACTTC
CASTLVVGTPYEQYF
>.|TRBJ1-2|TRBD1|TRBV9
TGTGCCAGCAGCGTCCCTACAGGGGGCGGGTGGTATGGCTACACCTTC
CASSVPTGGGWYGYTF
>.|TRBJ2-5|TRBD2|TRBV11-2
TGTGCCAGCAGCTCCCCAGCGGGGGTCCAAGAGACCCAGTACTTC
CASSSPAGVQETQYF
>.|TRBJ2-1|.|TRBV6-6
TGTGCCAGCAGTTCCGGGTCCTACAATGAGCAGTTCTTC
CASSSGSYNEQFF
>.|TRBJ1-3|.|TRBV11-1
TGTGCCAGCAGCTTATTACCCGAGATCGCCTCTGGAAACACCATATATTTT
CASSLLPEIASGNTIYF
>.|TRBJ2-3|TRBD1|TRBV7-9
TGTGCCAGCAGCTGGGACAGGGGGCCCACAGATACGCAGTATTTT
CASSWDRGPTDTQYF
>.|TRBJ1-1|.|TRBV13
TGTGCCAGCAGCGCCGGGAGGGGTTACACTGAAGCTTTCTTT
CASSAGRGYTEAFF
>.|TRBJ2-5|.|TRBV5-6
TGTGCCAGCAGCTTTGAGGTAGCGACCGAAGATAGGACCCAGTACTTC
CASSFEVATEDRTQYF
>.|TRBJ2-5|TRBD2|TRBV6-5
TGTGCCAGCAGAGCGGGACTAGCGGGGATGGAGACCCAGTACTTC
CASRAGLAGMETQYF
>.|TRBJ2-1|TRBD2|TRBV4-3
TGCGCCAGCAGGTTCTCCCGGGGGGGCTCCTACAATGAGCAGTTCTTC
CASRFSRGGSYNEQFF